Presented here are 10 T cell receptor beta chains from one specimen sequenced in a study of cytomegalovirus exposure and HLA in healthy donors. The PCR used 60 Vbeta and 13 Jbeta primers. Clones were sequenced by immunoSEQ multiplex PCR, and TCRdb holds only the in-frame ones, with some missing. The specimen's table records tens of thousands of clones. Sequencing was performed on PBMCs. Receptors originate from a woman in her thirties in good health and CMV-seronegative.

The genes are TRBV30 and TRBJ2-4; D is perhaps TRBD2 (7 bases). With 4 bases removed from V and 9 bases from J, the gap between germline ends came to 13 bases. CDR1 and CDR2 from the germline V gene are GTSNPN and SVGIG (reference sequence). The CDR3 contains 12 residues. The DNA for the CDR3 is TGTGCCTGGAAGAGGGGGGGAGGCATTCAGTACTTC. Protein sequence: CAWKRGGGIQYF.

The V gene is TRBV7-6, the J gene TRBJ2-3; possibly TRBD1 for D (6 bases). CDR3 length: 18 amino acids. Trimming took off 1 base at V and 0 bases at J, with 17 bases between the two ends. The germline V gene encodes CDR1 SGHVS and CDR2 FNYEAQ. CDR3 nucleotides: TGTGCCAGCAGCTTAGGGTCCCGGGACACTTATAGCACAGATACGCAGTATTTT. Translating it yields CASSLGSRDTYSTDTQYF.

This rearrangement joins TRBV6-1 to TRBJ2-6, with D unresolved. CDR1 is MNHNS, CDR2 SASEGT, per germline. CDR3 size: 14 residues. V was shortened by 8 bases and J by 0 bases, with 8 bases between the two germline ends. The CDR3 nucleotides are TGTGCCAGCTCTTCTCTCTCTGGGGCCAACGTCCTGACTTTC. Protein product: CASSSLSGANVLTF.

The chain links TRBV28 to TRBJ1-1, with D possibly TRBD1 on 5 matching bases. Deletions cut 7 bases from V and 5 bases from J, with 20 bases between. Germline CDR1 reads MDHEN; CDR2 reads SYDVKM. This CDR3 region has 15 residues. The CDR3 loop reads CASTENRGRGTEAFF. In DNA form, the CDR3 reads TGTGCCAGCACTGAAAATAGAGGGCGGGGGACTGAAGCTTTCTTT.

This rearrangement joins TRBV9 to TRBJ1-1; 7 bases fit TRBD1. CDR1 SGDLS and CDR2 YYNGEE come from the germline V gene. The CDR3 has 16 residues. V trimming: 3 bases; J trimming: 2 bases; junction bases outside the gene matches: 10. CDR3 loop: CASSAGDSIYNTEAFF. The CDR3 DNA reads TGTGCCAGCAGCGCCGGGGACAGCATTTATAACACTGAAGCTTTCTTT.

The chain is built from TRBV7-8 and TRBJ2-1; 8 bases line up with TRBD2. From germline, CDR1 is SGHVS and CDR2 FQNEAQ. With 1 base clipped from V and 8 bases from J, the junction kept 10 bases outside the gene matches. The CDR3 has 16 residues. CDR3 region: CASSLGGRGGVDEQFF. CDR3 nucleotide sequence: TGTGCCAGCAGCTTAGGAGGTCGGGGGGGCGTAGATGAGCAGTTCTTC.

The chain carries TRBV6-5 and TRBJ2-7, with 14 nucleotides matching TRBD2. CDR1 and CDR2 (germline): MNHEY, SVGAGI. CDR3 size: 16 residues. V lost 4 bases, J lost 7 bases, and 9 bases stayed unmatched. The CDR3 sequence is CASSLGLAGVGCEQYF. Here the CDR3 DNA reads TGTGCCAGCAGTTTGGGACTAGCGGGAGTGGGCTGTGAGCAGTACTTC.

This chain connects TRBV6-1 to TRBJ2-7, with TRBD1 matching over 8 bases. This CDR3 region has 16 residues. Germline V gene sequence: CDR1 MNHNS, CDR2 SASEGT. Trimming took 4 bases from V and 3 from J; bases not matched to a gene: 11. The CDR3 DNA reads TGTGCCAGCAGTGTGGATATAAGACAGGGGATCTACGAGCAGTACTTC. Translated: CASSVDIRQGIYEQYF.

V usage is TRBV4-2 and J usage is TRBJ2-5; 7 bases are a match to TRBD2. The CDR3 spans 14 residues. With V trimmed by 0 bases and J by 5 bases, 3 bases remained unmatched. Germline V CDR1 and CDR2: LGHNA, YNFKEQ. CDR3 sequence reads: CASSQDWGGETQYF. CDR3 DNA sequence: TGTGCCAGCAGCCAAGATTGGGGGGGGGAGACCCAGTACTTC.

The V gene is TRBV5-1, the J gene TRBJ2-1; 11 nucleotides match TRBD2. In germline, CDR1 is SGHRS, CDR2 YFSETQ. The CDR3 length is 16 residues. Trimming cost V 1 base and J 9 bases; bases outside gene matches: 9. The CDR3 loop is CASSLSILAGASEQFF. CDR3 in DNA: TGCGCCAGCAGCTTGAGTATACTAGCGGGAGCGAGTGAGCAGTTCTTC.